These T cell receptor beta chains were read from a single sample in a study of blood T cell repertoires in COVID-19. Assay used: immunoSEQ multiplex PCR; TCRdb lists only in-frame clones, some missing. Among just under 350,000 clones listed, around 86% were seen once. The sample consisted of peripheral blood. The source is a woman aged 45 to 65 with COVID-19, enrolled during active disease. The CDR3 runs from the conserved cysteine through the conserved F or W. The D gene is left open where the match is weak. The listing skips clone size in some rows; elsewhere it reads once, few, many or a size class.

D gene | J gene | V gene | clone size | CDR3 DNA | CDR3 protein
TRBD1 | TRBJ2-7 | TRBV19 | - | TGTGCCAGTAGTATCAGGACAGGGGTCCCCTACGAGCAGTACTTC | CASSIRTGVPYEQYF
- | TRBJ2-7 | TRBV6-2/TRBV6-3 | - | TGTGCCAGCAGTTACTCGTCCTTCGAGCAGTACTTC | CASSYSSFEQYF
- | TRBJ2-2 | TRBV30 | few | TGTGCCTGGAGTTACGGTACGAACACCGGGGAGCTGTTTTTT | CAWSYGTNTGELFF
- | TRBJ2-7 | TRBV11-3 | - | TGTGCCAGCAGCTTAGTAGCCGGGAGCCTTTACGAGCAGTACTTC | CASSLVAGSLYEQYF
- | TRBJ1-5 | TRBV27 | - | TGTGCCAGCAGCATACAGGGTCGGGGTCAGCCCCAGCATTTT | CASSIQGRGQPQHF
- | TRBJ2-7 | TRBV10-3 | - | TGTGCCATCAGTGTACAGGGAGACTACGAGCAGTACTTC | CAISVQGDYEQYF
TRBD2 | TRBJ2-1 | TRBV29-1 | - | TGCAGCGTCACCGGGACTAGCTCCTACAATGAGCAGTTCTTC | CSVTGTSSYNEQFF
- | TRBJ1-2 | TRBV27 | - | TGTGCCAGTAGAATTCGGACAGCAGGAGATGGCTACACCTTC | CASRIRTAGDGYTF
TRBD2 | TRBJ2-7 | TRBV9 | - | TGTGCCAGCAGCGTAGAGCCTAGCGGGAGGGGTGAGCAGTACTTC | CASSVEPSGRGEQYF
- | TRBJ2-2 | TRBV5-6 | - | TGTGCCAGCAGTCCGGATTCGGGGGGCGGGATCGGGGAGCTGTTTTTT | CASSPDSGGGIGELFF
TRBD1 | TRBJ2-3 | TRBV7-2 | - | TGTGCCAGCAGCTTAGCGACAGGGGGCCCTTCCACAGATACGCAGTATTTT | CASSLATGGPSTDTQYF
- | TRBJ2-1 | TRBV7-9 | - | TGTGCCAGCAGCTTAGCGCTTTTGGGGCCCTACAATGAGCAGTTCTTC | CASSLALLGPYNEQFF
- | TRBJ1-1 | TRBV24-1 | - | TGTGCCACCAGGGGCGGGCATAACACTGAAGCTTTCTTT | CATRGGHNTEAFF
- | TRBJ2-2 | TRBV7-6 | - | TGTGCCAGCAGCTTATCGGGGGAGGCAGCCGGGGAGCTGTTTTTT | CASSLSGEAAGELFF
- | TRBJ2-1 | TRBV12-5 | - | TGTGCTAGTGGTTTGGTACAGGGCCGTGGTGAGCAGTTCTTC | CASGLVQGRGEQFF
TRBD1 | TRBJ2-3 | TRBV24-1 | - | TGTGCCACCGCAGGAAAGGGACAGGGGCGGGATACGCAGTATTTT | CATAGKGQGRDTQYF
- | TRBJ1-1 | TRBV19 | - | TGTGCCGGTAGTACTGGGAGCACTGAAGCTTTCTTT | CAGSTGSTEAFF
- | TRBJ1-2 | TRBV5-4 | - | TGTGCCAGCAGCTTGGGGGCAGGTTCAGAACAGTATGGCTACACCTTC | CASSLGAGSEQYGYTF
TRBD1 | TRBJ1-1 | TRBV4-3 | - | TGCGCCAGCAGCCAGGGACAGGGGGCATCTTGGGGTGAAGCTTTCTTT | CASSQGQGASWGEAFF
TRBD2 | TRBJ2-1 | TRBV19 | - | TGTGCCAGTAGTACTAGCGGGGACGGGGTATCCCTCTTC | CASSTSGDGVSLF
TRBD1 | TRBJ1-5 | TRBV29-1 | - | TGCAGCGTTGAAACAGGGGGCGGGGGTCAGCCCCAGCATTTT | CSVETGGGGQPQHF
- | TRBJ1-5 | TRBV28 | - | TGTGTCAGCAGTCTCTCTCGACGAGGAGGTAGTCGTCAGCCCCAGCATTTT | CVSSLSRRGGSRQPQHF
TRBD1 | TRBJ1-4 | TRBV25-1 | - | TGTGCCAGCAGTGAATACGGGACAGGGGGCGAAAAACTGTTTTTT | CASSEYGTGGEKLFF
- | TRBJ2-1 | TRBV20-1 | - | TGCAGTGCTAGTGGGGCAGTTACCTACAATGAGCAGTTCTTC | CSASGAVTYNEQFF
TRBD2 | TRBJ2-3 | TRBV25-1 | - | TGTGCCAGCACCCCGGGAGGGCAAGATACGCAGTATTTT | CASTPGGQDTQYF
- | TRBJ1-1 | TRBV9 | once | TGTGCCAGCAGCGGAACAGGGACCACTGAAGCTTTCTTT | CASSGTGTTEAFF
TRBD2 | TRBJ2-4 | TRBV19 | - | TGTGCCAGTAGCGTGGACCCGACGGGGGGAAAAAACATTCAGTACTTC | CASSVDPTGGKNIQYF